The 2 T cell receptor beta chains below come from one sample, sequenced in a study of T cell changes during pregnancy in multiple sclerosis. The method was immunoSEQ multiplex PCR; TCRdb's version includes in-frame clones alone and lacks a portion of them. The data hold about 100,000 clones, with 92% observed a single time. The specimen was peripheral blood, collected after pregnancy. The receptors come from a female donor with multiple sclerosis, enrolled in a pregnancy study.

The rearrangement uses TRBV6-5 and TRBJ1-1; D uncertain. Trimming shortened V by 0 bases and J by 6 bases, and 17 bases separated the two germline ends. This CDR3 comprises 16 residues. CDR1 MNHEY and CDR2 SVGAGI come from the germline V gene. CDR3 residues: CASSYSMFRGLSEAFF. The CDR3 DNA is TGTGCCAGCAGTTACTCGATGTTTCGGGGTCTCTCTGAAGCTTTCTTT.

The chain links TRBV19 to TRBJ2-2; TRBD1 matches 11 bases. J lost 4 bases, V lost 6 bases, and 7 bases had no gene match. Germline CDR1 LNHDA, CDR2 SQIVND (reference sequence). The CDR3 consists of 16 residues. For the CDR3, the DNA is TGTGCCAGTAGAGGACAGGGGGCAAGGTCCACCGGGGAGCTGTTTTTT. This encodes CASRGQGARSTGELFF.